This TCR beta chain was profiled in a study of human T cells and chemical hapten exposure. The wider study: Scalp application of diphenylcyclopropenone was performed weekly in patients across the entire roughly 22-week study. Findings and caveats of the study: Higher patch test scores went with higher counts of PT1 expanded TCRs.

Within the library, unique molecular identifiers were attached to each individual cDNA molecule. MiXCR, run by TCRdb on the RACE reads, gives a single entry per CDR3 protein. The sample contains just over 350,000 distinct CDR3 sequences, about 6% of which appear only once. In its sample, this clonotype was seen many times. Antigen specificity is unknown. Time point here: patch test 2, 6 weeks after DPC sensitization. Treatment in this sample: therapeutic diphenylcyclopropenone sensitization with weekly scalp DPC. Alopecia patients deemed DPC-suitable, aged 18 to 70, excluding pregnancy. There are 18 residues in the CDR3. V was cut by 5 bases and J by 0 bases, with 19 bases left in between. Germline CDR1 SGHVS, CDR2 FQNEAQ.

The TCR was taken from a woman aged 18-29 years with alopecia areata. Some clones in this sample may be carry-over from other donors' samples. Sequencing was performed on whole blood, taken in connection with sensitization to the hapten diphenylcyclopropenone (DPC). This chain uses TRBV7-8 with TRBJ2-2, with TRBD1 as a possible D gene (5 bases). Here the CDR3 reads CASSPYRTFPPNTGELFF. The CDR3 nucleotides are TGTGCCAGCAGCCCCTACCGGACATTCCCCCCGAACACCGGGGAGCTGTTTTTT.